Listed below are T cell receptor beta chains from one sample, sequenced in a study of OX40 agonist ivuxolimab in advanced cancers. Measured with immunoSEQ multiplex PCR; TCRdb has only the in-frame clones, and not every one. The sample lists 30,000 to 45,000 clones, roughly 87% seen once, with roughly 20% in the top ten. This sample comprised CD4+ or CD8+ T cells sorted from blood, obtained in a trial of the OX40 agonist ivuxolimab. All receptors derive from an adult with an advanced solid tumor such as melanoma, head and neck, liver or kidney cancer. Both conserved end residues are part of each CDR3. Fields, in order: J gene, D gene, clone size, V gene, CDR3 DNA, CDR3 protein. A D gene is named only where the DNA matches it firmly. Clone size is stated in some rows and not others, as once, few, many or a class when expanded.

TRBJ2-1 | NA | NA | TRBV7-3 | TGTGCCAGCAGCTTACAGGGGAATGTGGATGAGCAGTTCTTC | CASSLQGNVDEQFF
TRBJ2-7 | NA | NA | TRBV6-6 | TGTGCCAGCAGTTATCAGGGGATCCACGAGCAGTACTTC | CASSYQGIHEQYF
TRBJ1-1 | NA | NA | TRBV19 | TGTGCCAGTAGCACCCGCACTGAAGCTTTCTTT | CASSTRTEAFF
TRBJ2-6 | NA | NA | TRBV25-1 | TGTGCCAGCAGTGAATATAGACCGGCCTCTGGGGCCAACGTCCTGACTTTC | CASSEYRPASGANVLTF
TRBJ2-1 | NA | once | TRBV4-1 | TGCGCCAGCAGCCAAGATATCCCCTTAGCGAGAATCAATGAGCAGTTCTTC | CASSQDIPLARINEQFF
TRBJ1-1 | NA | few | TRBV5-1 | TGCGCCAGCAGCATGGGGGGAATTGCCACTGAAGCTTTCTTT | CASSMGGIATEAFF
TRBJ1-4 | NA | once | TRBV19 | TGTGCCAGTAGTATAGTACGTCCAGGGGCGTTTAATGAAAAACTGTTTTTT | CASSIVRPGAFNEKLFF
TRBJ1-2 | TRBD1 | few | TRBV6-5 | TGTGCCATCATTGGGACAGGGAAAGACTATGGCTACACCTTC | CAIIGTGKDYGYTF
TRBJ2-3 | NA | NA | TRBV29-1 | TGCAGCGTTGAAGATTCGCACTCCGAAGATACGCAGTATTTT | CSVEDSHSEDTQYF
TRBJ2-7 | NA | once | TRBV15 | TGTGCCACCAGCAGTCCCGGGACAAGTTCCTACGAGCAGTACTTC | CATSSPGTSSYEQYF
TRBJ2-1 | NA | NA | TRBV6-4 | TGTGCCAGCAGTGATGTGGGAGGAGGACATAATGAGCAGTTCTTC | CASSDVGGGHNEQFF
TRBJ1-2 | NA | NA | TRBV7-9 | TGTGCCAGCAGCTCCCTTGGTGGATGGCAAATAAACTATGGCTACACCTTC | CASSSLGGWQINYGYTF
TRBJ1-1 | NA | NA | TRBV5-1 | TGCGCCAGCAGCTTGGACCCGAATATGAACACTGAAGCTTTCTTT | CASSLDPNMNTEAFF
TRBJ2-5 | TRBD2 | NA | TRBV9 | TGTGCCAGCACCCCCCCCGGGGGGGAGGAGACCCAGTACTTC | CASTPPGGEETQYF
TRBJ2-3 | NA | NA | TRBV4-1 | TGCGCCAGCAGCCAGCTCGGGACGGATTATACACAGAATACGCAGTATTTT | CASSQLGTDYTQNTQYF
TRBJ1-1 | NA | NA | TRBV16 | TGTGCCAGCAGCCAATCGCGAAACACTGAAGCTTTCTTT | CASSQSRNTEAFF
TRBJ1-5 | TRBD1 | NA | TRBV6-1 | TGTGCCAGCAGTGTAGGGACAGGGGCCGGTCAGCCCCAGCATTTT | CASSVGTGAGQPQHF
TRBJ1-1 | NA | NA | TRBV4-1 | TGCGCCAGCAGCCAAAGTGGTGAAGCTTTCTTT | CASSQSGEAFF
TRBJ2-7 | TRBD1 | once | TRBV27 | TGTGCCAGCAGTCTCACCGGACAGGGGACCTCCTACGAGCAGTACTTC | CASSLTGQGTSYEQYF
TRBJ2-2 | NA | NA | TRBV10-3 | TGTGCCATCAGTGAGTTCGATATCACCGGGGAGCTGTTTTTT | CAISEFDITGELFF
TRBJ2-1 | TRBD1 | NA | TRBV29-1 | TGCAGCGGGGGACAGTCAACCTACAATGAGCAGTTCTTC | CSGGQSTYNEQFF
TRBJ2-7 | NA | NA | TRBV6-1 | TGTGCCAGCAGTAAGTTACCGGACGGGACCTACGAGCAGTACTTC | CASSKLPDGTYEQYF
TRBJ2-7 | TRBD1 | NA | TRBV2 | TGTGCCAGCAGTGAAACCCCCGGGACAGTCTACGAGCAGTACTTC | CASSETPGTVYEQYF
TRBJ1-1 | NA | NA | TRBV19 | TGTGCCAGTAGTATAACGGAGGACACTGAAGCTTTCTTT | CASSITEDTEAFF
TRBJ2-2 | TRBD1 | NA | TRBV5-4 | TGTGCCAGCAGCTTGGCGGGACAGGGGAGGGCCGGGGAGCTGTTTTTT | CASSLAGQGRAGELFF
TRBJ1-2 | NA | NA | TRBV7-9 | TGTGCCAGCAGCTTAGAACAGGGAGTCGACTATGGCTACACCTTC | CASSLEQGVDYGYTF
TRBJ1-6 | TRBD1 | NA | TRBV19 | TGTGCCAGTAAACGGACAGGGGGCGACAATTCACCCCTCCACTTT | CASKRTGGDNSPLHF
TRBJ1-1 | NA | NA | TRBV4-1 | TGCGCCAGCAGCCAAGCTCCGGGACTCGAGAACACTGAAGCTTTCTTT | CASSQAPGLENTEAFF
TRBJ1-6 | NA | NA | TRBV25-1 | TGTGCCAGCACCCTGGGGGGCTCCTATAATTCACCCCTCCACTTT | CASTLGGSYNSPLHF
TRBJ1-4 | TRBD1 | NA | TRBV27 | TGTGCCAGCAGTTTGTTCGGGACAGGGGGATTAAATGAAAAACTGTTTTTT | CASSLFGTGGLNEKLFF
TRBJ1-1 | TRBD1 | NA | TRBV6-6 | TGTGCCAGCAGTCAACTACCCGACAGGGAGGCCACTGAAGCTTTCTTT | CASSQLPDREATEAFF
TRBJ2-3 | NA | few | TRBV7-2 | TGTGCCAGCAGTTCTACCCACTACGGCACAGATACGCAGTATTTT | CASSSTHYGTDTQYF
TRBJ1-1 | NA | few | TRBV30 | TGTGCCTGGTCCGAGGAGGGTACTGAAGCTTTCTTT | CAWSEEGTEAFF
TRBJ1-1 | TRBD1 | NA | TRBV5-5 | TGTGCCAGCAGCGTGGACAGGGTGGGACACACTGAAGCTTTCTTT | CASSVDRVGHTEAFF
TRBJ2-1 | NA | NA | TRBV6-5 | TGTGCCAGCAGTTACGGGGGCGGGGCAGACAATGAGCAGTTCTTC | CASSYGGGADNEQFF
TRBJ1-1 | NA | NA | TRBV4-1 | TGCGCCAGCAGCCCACGGGACACCATACCCCCTGAAGCTTTCTTT | CASSPRDTIPPEAFF
TRBJ2-5 | NA | NA | TRBV5-1 | TGCGCCAGCAGCCCGGTATCCGGGACTGGCACAGCGGGCCAGTACTTC | CASSPVSGTGTAGQYF
TRBJ2-3 | TRBD1 | NA | TRBV11-2 | TGTGCCAGCAGCGCCACGACAGGGTTCCTCACAGATACGCAGTATTTT | CASSATTGFLTDTQYF
TRBJ2-7 | NA | NA | TRBV6-5 | TGTGCCAGCAGTTACTTAGGGGAGCACGAGCAGTACTTC | CASSYLGEHEQYF
TRBJ2-2 | NA | NA | TRBV10-2 | TGCGCCAGCAGTATAAATTATCACGGGGAGCTGTTTTTT | CASSINYHGELFF
TRBJ2-2 | NA | NA | TRBV6-5 | TGTGCCAGCAGCCCCCACCTAGTATCGGCCGGGGAGCTGTTTTTT | CASSPHLVSAGELFF
TRBJ1-1 | NA | NA | TRBV9 | TGTGCCAGCAGCCCGAACACTGAAGCTTTCTTT | CASSPNTEAFF
TRBJ1-5 | NA | NA | TRBV27 | TGTGCCAGCAGTTCGATCGACGGCAGCAATCAGCCCCAGCATTTT | CASSSIDGSNQPQHF
TRBJ2-1 | TRBD1 | NA | TRBV7-2 | TGTGCCAGCAGCGTCCCGGGACAGGGGTACAATGAGCAGTTCTTC | CASSVPGQGYNEQFF
TRBJ1-2 | NA | NA | TRBV25-1 | TGTGCCAGCAGTCACACAGGGTGGTACTATGGCTACACCTTC | CASSHTGWYYGYTF
TRBJ1-1 | NA | NA | TRBV9 | TGTGCCAGCACGGCCGGGACGAACACTGAAGCTTTCTTT | CASTAGTNTEAFF
TRBJ1-5 | NA | NA | TRBV2 | TGTGCCAGCAGTGGACGAGGCAATCAGCCCCAGCATTTT | CASSGRGNQPQHF
TRBJ1-4 | NA | medium-sized | TRBV4-1 | TGCGCCAGCAGCCAATTCCAGGGGCAGGGGGAAAAACTGTTTTTT | CASSQFQGQGEKLFF
TRBJ2-7 | NA | NA | TRBV5-1 | TGCGCCAGCAGCCCTCGGACTGAGTCCTACGAGCAGTACTTC | CASSPRTESYEQYF
TRBJ2-1 | TRBD1 | NA | TRBV7-9 | TGTGCCAGCAGGAGACAGGGGGCCTACAATGAGCAGTTCTTC | CASRRQGAYNEQFF
TRBJ2-7 | TRBD1 | NA | TRBV6-5 | TGTGCCAGCAGGCTGACAGACAGGGGCTACGAGCAGTACTTC | CASRLTDRGYEQYF
TRBJ2-1 | NA | medium-sized | TRBV7-9 | TGTGCCAGCAGCTTAGGACAGCCTAGGAATGAGCAGTTCTTC | CASSLGQPRNEQFF
TRBJ2-7 | TRBD2 | NA | TRBV2 | TGTGCCAGCAGTGCTCTTAGCGGGGGATCCTACGAGCAGTACTTC | CASSALSGGSYEQYF
TRBJ2-3 | NA | NA | TRBV6-4 | TGTGCCAGCAGAGATGGAGTGACTAGCACAGATACGCAGTATTTT | CASRDGVTSTDTQYF
TRBJ2-5 | NA | NA | TRBV9 | TGTGCCAGCAGCGTAGGATCGACAGATGAGACCCAGTACTTC | CASSVGSTDETQYF